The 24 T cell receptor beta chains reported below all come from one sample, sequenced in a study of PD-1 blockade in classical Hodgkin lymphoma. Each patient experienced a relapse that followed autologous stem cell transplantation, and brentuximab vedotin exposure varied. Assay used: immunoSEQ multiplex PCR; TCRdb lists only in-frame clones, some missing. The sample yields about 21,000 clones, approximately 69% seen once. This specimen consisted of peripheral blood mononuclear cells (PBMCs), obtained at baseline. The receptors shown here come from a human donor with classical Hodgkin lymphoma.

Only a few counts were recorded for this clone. The CDR3 sequence: CASSYHGDTQYF. CDR3 bases: TGTGCCAGCAGTTACCACGGGGATACGCAGTATTTT. This chain joins TRBV6-5 and TRBJ2-3, with D unresolved. The CDR3 is 12 amino acids. CDR1 and CDR2 from the germline V gene are MNHEY and SVGAGI. Between the trimmed V and J ends, which lost 2 bases and 6 bases, there was a span of 6 bases.

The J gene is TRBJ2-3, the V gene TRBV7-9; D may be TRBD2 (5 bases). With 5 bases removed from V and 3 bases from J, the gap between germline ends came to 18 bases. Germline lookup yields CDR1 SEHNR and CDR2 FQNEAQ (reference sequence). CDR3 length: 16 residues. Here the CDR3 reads CASSTSRAGWTDTQYF. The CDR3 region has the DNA TGTGCCAGCAGCACATCGAGGGCCGGGTGGACAGATACGCAGTATTTT.

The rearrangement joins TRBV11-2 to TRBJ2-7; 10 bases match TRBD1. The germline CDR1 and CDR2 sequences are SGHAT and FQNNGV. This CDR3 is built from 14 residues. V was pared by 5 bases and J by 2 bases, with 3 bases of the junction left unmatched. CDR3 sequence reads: CASSGTGAAYEQYF. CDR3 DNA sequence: TGTGCCAGCAGCGGGACAGGGGCGGCCTACGAGCAGTACTTC.

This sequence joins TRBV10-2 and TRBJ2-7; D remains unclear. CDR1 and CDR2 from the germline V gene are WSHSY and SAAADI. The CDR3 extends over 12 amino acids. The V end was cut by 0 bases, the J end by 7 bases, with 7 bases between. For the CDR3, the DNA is TGCGCCAGCAGTGAGTCTGGGGAAGAGCAGTACTTC. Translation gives CASSESGEEQYF.

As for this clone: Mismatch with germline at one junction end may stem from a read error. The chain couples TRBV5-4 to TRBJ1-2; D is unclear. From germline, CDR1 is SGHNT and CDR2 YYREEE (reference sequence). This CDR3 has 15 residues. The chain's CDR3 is CASSFSSRVLYRYTF. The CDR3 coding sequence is TGTGCCAGCAGCTTTAGCTCGAGGGTTCTCTATCGCTACACCTTC.

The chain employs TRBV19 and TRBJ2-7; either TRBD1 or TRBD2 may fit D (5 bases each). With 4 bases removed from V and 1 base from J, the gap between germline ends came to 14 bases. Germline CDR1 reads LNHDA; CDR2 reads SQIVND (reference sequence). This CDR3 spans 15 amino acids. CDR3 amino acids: CASSNLGTRSYEQYF. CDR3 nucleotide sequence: TGTGCCAGTAGTAACCTGGGGACCCGATCCTACGAGCAGTACTTC. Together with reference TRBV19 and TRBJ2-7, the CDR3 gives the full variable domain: DGGITQSPKYLFRKEGQNVTLSCEQNLNHDAMYWYRQDPGQGLRLIYYSQIVNDFQKGDIAEGYSVSREKKESFPLTVTSAQKNPTAFYLCASSNLGTRSYEQYFGPGTRLTVT.

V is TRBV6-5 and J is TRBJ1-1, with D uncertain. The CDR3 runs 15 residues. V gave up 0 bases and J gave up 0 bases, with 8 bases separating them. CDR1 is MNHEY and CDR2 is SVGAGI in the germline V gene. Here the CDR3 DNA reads TGTGCCAGCAGTTACTCGAATACGGTGAACACTGAAGCTTTCTTT. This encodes CASSYSNTVNTEAFF.

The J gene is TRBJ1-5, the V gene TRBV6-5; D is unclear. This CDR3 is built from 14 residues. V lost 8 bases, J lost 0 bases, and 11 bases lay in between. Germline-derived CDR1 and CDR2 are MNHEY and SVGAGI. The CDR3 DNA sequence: TGTGCCAGCGCACAGAGAGATAGCAATCAGCCCCAGCATTTT. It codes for CASAQRDSNQPQHF.

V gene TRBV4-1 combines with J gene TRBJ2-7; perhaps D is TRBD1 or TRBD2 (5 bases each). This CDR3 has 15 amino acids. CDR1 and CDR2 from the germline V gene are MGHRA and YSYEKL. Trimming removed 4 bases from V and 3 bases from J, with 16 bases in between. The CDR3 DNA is TGCGCCAGCAGCCCAAGCGATCGGGGCAGCTACGAGCAGTACTTC. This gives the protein CASSPSDRGSYEQYF.

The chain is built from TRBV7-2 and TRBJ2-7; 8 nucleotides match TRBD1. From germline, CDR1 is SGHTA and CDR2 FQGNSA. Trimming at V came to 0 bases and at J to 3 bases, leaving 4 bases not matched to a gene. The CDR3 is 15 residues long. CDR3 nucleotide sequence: TGTGCCAGCAGCTTAGCCCCCGGGACAGGCTACGAGCAGTACTTC. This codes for CASSLAPGTGYEQYF.

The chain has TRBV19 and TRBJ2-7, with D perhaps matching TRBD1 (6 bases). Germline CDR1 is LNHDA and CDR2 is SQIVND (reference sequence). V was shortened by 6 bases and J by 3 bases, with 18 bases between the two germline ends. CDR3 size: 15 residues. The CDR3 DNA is TGTGCCAGTAGCCAGGACAGTGATAGTTTCTACGAGCAGTACTTC. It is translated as CASSQDSDSFYEQYF.

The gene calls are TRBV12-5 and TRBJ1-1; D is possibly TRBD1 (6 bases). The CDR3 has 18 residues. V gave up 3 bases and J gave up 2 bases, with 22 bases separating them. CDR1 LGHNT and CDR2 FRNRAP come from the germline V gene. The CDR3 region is CASGLSAGGQPGNTEAFF. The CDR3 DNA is TGTGCTAGTGGTTTATCCGCCGGAGGACAGCCAGGTAACACTGAAGCTTTCTTT.

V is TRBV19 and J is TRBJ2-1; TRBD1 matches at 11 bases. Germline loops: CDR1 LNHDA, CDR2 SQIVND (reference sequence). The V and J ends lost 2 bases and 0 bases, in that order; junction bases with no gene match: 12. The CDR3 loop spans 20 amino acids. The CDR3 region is CASSIISPGDRGNSYNEQFF. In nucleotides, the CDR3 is TGTGCCAGTAGTATAATCTCACCCGGGGACAGGGGGAACTCCTACAATGAGCAGTTCTTC. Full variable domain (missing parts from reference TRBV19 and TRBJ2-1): DGGITQSPKYLFRKEGQNVTLSCEQNLNHDAMYWYRQDPGQGLRLIYYSQIVNDFQKGDIAEGYSVSREKKESFPLTVTSAQKNPTAFYLCASSIISPGDRGNSYNEQFFGPGTRLTVL.

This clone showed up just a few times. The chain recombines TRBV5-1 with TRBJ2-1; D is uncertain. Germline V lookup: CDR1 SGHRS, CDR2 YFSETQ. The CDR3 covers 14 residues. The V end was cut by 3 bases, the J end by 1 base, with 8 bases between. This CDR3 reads CASSSDQSYNEQFF. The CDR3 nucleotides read TGCGCCAGCAGCTCGGACCAATCCTACAATGAGCAGTTCTTC. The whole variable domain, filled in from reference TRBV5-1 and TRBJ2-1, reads KAGVTQTPRYLIKTRGQQVTLSCSPISGHRSVSWYQQTPGQGLQFLFEYFSETQRNKGNFPGRFSGRQFSNSRSEMNVSTLELGDSALYLCASSSDQSYNEQFFGPGTRLTVL.

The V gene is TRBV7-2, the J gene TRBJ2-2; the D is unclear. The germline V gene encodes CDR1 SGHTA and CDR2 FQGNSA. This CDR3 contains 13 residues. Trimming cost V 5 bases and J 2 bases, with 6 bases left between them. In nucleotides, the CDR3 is TGTGCCAGCAGCCGAGACAACACCGGGGAGCTGTTTTTT. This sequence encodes CASSRDNTGELFF. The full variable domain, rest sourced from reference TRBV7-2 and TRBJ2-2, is GAGVSQSPSNKVTEKGKDVELRCDPISGHTALYWYRQSLGQGLEFLIYFQGNSAPDKSGLPSDRFSAERTGGSVSTLTIQRTQQEDSAVYLCASSRDNTGELFFGEGSRLTVL.

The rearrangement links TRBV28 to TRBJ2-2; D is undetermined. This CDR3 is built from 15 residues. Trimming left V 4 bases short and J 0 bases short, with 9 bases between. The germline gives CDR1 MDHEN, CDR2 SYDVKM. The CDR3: CASSWQPTNTGELFF. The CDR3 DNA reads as TGTGCCAGCAGTTGGCAGCCTACGAACACCGGGGAGCTGTTTTTT.

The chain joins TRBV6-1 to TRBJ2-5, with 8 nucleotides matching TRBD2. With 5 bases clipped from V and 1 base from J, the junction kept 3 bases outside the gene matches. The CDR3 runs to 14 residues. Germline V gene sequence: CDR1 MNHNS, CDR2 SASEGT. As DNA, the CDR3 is TGTGCCAGCAGTCTTACTAGCGGCCAAGAGACCCAGTACTTC. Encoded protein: CASSLTSGQETQYF.

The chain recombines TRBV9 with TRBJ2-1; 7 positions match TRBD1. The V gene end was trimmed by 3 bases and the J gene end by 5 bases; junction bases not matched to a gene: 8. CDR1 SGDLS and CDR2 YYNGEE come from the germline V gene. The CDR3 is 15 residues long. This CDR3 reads CASSASGQINNEQFF. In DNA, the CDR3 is TGTGCCAGCAGCGCCTCGGGACAGATAAACAATGAGCAGTTCTTC.

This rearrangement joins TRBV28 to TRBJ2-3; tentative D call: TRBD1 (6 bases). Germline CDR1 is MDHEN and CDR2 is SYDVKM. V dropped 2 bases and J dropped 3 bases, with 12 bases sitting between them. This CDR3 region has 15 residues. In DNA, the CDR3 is TGTGCCAGCAGTTTACAGGGGAAAAAAACAGATACGCAGTATTTT. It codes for CASSLQGKKTDTQYF. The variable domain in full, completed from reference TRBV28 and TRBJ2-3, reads DVKVTQSSRYLVKRTGEKVFLECVQDMDHENMFWYRQDPGLGLRLIYFSYDVKMKEKGDIPEGYSVSREKKERFSLILESASTNQTSMYLCASSLQGKKTDTQYFGPGTRLTVL.

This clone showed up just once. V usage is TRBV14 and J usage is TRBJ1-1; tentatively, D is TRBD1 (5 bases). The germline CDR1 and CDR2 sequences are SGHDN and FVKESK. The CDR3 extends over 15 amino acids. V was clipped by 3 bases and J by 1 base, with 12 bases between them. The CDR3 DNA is TGTGCCAGCAGCCAGCTTGGGGGAACGAACACTGAAGCTTTCTTT. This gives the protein CASSQLGGTNTEAFF.

The chain's CDR3 is CASSLEGRTGTDTQYF. For the CDR3, the DNA is TGCGCCAGCAGCTTGGAGGGCAGGACGGGCACAGATACGCAGTATTTT. The chain employs TRBV5-1 and TRBJ2-3; D is undetermined. V gave up 0 bases and J gave up 1 base, with 12 bases separating them. The length of the CDR3 is 16 residues. Germline CDR1 SGHRS, CDR2 YFSETQ.

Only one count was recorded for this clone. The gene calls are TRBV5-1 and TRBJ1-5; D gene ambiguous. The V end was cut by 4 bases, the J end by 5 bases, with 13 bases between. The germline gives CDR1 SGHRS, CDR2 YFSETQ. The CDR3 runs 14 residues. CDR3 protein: CASSLQPGDQPQHF. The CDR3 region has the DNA TGCGCCAGCAGCCTCCAGCCCGGTGATCAGCCCCAGCATTTT.

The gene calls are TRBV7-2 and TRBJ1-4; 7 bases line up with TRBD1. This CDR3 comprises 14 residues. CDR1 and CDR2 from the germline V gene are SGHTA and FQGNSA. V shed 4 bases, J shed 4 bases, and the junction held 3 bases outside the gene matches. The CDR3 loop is CASSSGQNNEKLFF. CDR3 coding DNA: TGTGCCAGCAGCTCGGGACAGAATAATGAAAAACTGTTTTTT.

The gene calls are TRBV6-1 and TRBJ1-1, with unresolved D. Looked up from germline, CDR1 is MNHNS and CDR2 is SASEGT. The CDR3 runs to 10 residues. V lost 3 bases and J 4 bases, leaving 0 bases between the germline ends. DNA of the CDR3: TGTGCCAGCAGTGACACTGAAGCTTTCTTT. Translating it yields CASSDTEAFF.